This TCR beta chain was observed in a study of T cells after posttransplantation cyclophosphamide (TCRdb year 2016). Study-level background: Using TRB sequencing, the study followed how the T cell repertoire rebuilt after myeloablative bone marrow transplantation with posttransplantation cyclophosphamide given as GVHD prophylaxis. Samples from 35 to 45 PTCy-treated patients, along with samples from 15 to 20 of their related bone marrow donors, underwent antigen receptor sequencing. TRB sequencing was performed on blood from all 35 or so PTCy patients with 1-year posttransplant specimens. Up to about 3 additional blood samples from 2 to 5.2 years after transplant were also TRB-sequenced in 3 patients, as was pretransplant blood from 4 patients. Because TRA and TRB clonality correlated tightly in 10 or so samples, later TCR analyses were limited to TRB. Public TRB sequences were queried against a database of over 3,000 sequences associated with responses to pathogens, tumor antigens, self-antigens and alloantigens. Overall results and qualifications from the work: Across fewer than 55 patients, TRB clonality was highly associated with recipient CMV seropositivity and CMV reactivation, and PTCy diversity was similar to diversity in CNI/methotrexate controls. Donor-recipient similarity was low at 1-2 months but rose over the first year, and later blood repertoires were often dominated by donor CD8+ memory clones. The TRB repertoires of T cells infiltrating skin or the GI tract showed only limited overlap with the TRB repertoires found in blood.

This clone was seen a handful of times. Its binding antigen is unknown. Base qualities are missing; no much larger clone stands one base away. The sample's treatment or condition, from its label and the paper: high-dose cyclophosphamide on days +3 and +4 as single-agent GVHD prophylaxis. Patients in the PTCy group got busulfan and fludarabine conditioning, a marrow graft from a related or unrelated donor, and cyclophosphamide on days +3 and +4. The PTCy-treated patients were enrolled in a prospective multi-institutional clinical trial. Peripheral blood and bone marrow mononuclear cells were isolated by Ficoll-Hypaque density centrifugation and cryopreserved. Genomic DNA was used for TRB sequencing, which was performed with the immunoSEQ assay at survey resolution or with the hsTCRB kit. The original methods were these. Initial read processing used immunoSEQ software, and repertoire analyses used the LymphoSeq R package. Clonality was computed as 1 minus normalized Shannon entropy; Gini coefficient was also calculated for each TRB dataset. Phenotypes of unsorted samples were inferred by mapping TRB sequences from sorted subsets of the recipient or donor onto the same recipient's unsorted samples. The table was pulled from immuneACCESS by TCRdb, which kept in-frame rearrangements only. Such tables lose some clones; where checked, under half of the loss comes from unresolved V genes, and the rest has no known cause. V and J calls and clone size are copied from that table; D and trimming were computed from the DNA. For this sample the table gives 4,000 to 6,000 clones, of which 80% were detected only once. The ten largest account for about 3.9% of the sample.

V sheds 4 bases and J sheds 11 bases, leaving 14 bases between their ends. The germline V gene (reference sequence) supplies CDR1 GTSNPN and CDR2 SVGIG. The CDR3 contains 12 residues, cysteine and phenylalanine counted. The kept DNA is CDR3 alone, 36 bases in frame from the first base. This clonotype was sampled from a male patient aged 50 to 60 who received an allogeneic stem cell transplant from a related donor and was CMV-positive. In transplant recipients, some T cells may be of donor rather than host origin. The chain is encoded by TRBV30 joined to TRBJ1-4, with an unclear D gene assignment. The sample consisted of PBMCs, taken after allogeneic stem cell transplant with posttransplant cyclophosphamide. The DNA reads TGTGCCTGGAACAGTCCCACCGGTAAACTGTTTTTT. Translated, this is CAWNSPTGKLFF.